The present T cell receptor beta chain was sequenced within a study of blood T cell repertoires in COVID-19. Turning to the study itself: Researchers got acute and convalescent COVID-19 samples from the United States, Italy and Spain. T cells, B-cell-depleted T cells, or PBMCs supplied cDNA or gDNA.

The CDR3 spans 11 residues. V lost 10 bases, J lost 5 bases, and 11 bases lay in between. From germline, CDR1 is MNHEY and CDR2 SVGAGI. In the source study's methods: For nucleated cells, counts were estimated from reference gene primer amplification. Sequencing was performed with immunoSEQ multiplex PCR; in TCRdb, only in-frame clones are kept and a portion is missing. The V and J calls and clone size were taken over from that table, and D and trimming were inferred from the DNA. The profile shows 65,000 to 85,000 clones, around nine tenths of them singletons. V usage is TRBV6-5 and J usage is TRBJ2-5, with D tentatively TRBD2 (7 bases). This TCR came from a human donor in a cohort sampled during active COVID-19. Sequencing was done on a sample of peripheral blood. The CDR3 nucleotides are TGTGCCACGGGGGGCGGGGAGACCCAGTACTTC. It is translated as CATGGGETQYF.